This entry is about one TCR beta chain. Its specificity is not known. The sample originates from a study of T cells after yellow fever vaccination. A process of 5'RACE template switching, which added a universal primer site and UMIs, was used to make TCR cDNA. TCRdb processed the 5' RACE reads anew with MiXCR; each CDR3 protein has one entry. The sample yields 300,000 to 400,000 distinct CDR3 sequences, about 6% seen once. Per the germline V gene, CDR1 is SGHVS and CDR2 is FNYEAQ. This CDR3 is 14 amino acids long. Deletions cut 3 bases from V and 3 bases from J, with 12 bases between. Regarding the study as a whole: Although the secondary response was weaker, it peaked faster, at day 5 versus 15.

This receptor was identified in a man aged 30-40 years who received the YFV17D yellow fever vaccine. This chain joins TRBV7-6 and TRBJ2-7; the D gene could be TRBD1 or TRBD2 (5 bases each). The material was PBMCs, obtained 5 days after the yellow fever booster vaccination. The CDR3 nucleotides read TGTGCCAGCAGCTTCGGGACCGAGAACTACGAGCAGTACTTC. It translates to CASSFGTENYEQYF.